Each of the 27 T cell receptor beta chains below was sequenced from the same sample in a study of CD8+ T cells in alopecia areata. Specified treatment: oral pan-JAK inhibitor, 5-10 mg twice daily. Extraction and reverse transcription of RNA yielded cDNA as the sequencing template. Profiled with immunoSEQ multiplex PCR; TCRdb holds only in-frame clones, not every one. The top ten clones hold over 1% of a sample with some 190,000 clones, 60% of them seen once. Sequences were derived from CD4+ T cells sorted from blood, sampled at week 24, from a patient treated with tofacitinib. The receptors originated from a human donor with alopecia areata.

This clone was detected only a few times. V and J are TRBV10-3 and TRBJ1-2, with 7 nucleotides matching TRBD1. The trim removed 2 bases at V and 7 bases at J, leaving 4 bases unmatched. The CDR3 consists of 13 residues. CDR1 and CDR2 from the germline V gene are ENHRY and SYGVKD. The CDR3 region has the DNA TGTGCCATCAGTGAGAGACAGGGCGGTGGCTACACCTTC. This encodes CAISERQGGGYTF.

The table lists this clone with a few counts. The chain couples TRBV5-4 to TRBJ2-1; no reliable D call. The CDR3 length is 15 residues. Trimming took off 3 bases at V and 10 bases at J, with 20 bases between the two ends. In germline, CDR1 is SGHNT, CDR2 YYREEE (reference sequence). DNA of the CDR3: TGTGCCAGCAGCTCCCCCGGGCAAGATCGGATCGAGCAGTTCTTC. Translated, it gives CASSSPGQDRIEQFF.

The chain links TRBV29-1 to TRBJ2-7; either TRBD1 or TRBD2 may fit D (6 bases each). The V end was cut by 6 bases, the J end by 3 bases, with 9 bases between. The CDR3 is 11 residues long. Germline V gene data show CDR1 as SQVTM and CDR2 as ANQGSEA. The DNA for the CDR3 is TGCAGCGTCAAGGGGGGCTACGAGCAGTACTTC. Translated, it gives CSVKGGYEQYF.

This clone was seen a few times. The rearrangement uses TRBV18 and TRBJ2-7; a possible D gene is TRBD1 (6 bases). This CDR3 spans 15 amino acids. V lost 6 bases and J 0 bases, leaving 15 bases between the germline ends. The germline V gene encodes CDR1 KGHSH and CDR2 LQKENI. CDR3 DNA: TGTGCCAGCTCGCCCAGAACGGGACACTCCTACGAGCAGTACTTC. Its protein product is CASSPRTGHSYEQYF.

The chain combines TRBV13 with TRBJ1-6, with unresolved D. The V end was cut by 4 bases, the J end by 10 bases, with 14 bases between. The CDR3 length is 14 residues. Germline assignment: CDR1 PRHDT and CDR2 FYEKMQ (reference sequence). CDR3 sequence (DNA): TGTGCCAGCAGCTCCCAGGAGGTGTACTCACCCCTCCACTTT. The encoded protein is CASSSQEVYSPLHF.

The chain combines TRBV5-1 with TRBJ2-5; TRBD2 aligns across 13 bases. The CDR3 contains 17 residues. Germline CDR1 reads SGHRS; CDR2 reads YFSETQ. Losses at the gene ends were 5 bases for V and 5 bases for J; bases not matched to a gene: 12. The CDR3 sequence: CASRDTWTSGGQETQYF. The CDR3 DNA sequence: TGCGCCAGCAGGGACACCTGGACTAGCGGGGGCCAGGAGACCCAGTACTTC.

The J gene is TRBJ1-3, the V gene TRBV29-1; 9 bases are shared with TRBD1. CDR1 and CDR2 from the germline V gene are SQVTM and ANQGSEA. V lost 2 bases and J lost 6; bases outside the gene matches: 8. CDR3 length: 15 residues. The CDR3 region is CSVEYIGQGKNTIYF. The CDR3 nucleotides are TGCAGCGTTGAATACATTGGACAGGGGAAAAACACCATATATTTT.

This clone occurred once. This chain connects TRBV25-1 to TRBJ2-7; D is possibly TRBD2 (6 bases). CDR3 length: 15 residues. V lost 3 bases and J lost 5, with 17 bases in between. Looked up from germline, CDR1 is MGHDK and CDR2 is SYGVNS. CDR3 bases: TGTGCCAGCAGTGACCCTGAGAGGAGGGTAAACGAGCAGTACTTC. Translation: CASSDPERRVNEQYF.

J is TRBJ1-6 and V is TRBV7-2; D uncertain. Germline lookup yields CDR1 SGHTA and CDR2 FQGNSA. This CDR3 is built from 13 residues. V lost 5 bases, J lost 7 bases, and 9 bases lay in between. The CDR3 DNA sequence: TGTGCCAGCAGCCTAGACTGGAATTCACCCCTCCACTTT. Protein product: CASSLDWNSPLHF.

The chain combines TRBV5-1 with TRBJ1-1; D unclear. This CDR3 comprises 14 residues. CDR1 and CDR2 (germline): SGHRS, YFSETQ. Trimming removed 0 bases at V and 1 base at J, with 7 bases between. The CDR3 is CASSLDSGNTEAFF. The CDR3 DNA reads as TGCGCCAGCAGCTTGGATAGCGGGAACACTGAAGCTTTCTTT.

This rearrangement joins TRBV25-1 to TRBJ1-4; TRBD1 matches at 8 bases. The CDR3 runs to 13 residues. CDR1 and CDR2 from the germline V gene are MGHDK and SYGVNS. With V trimmed by 7 bases and J by 8 bases, 6 bases remained unmatched. CDR3 bases: TGTGCCAGCAAGGACAGGGCGGGGGAAAAACTGTTTTTT. This encodes CASKDRAGEKLFF. The full variable domain, rest sourced from reference TRBV25-1 and TRBJ1-4, is EADIYQTPRYLVIGTGKKITLECSQTMGHDKMYWYQQDPGMELHLIHYSYGVNSTEKGDLSSESTVSRIRTEHFPLTLESARPSHTSQYLCASKDRAGEKLFFGSGTQLSVL.

The rearrangement links TRBV27 to TRBJ2-1, with 10 bases identical to TRBD2. Germline CDR1 and CDR2: MNHEY and SMNVEV (reference sequence). The J segment lost 2 bases and the V segment lost 6 bases, leaving 4 bases of the junction unmatched. The CDR3 consists of 15 residues. The DNA for the CDR3 is TGTGCCAGCAGGAAGAGCGGGGGGGCCTACAATGAGCAGTTCTTC. Translating gives CASRKSGGAYNEQFF.

This clone was seen more than once but under ten times. The chain recombines TRBV20-1 with TRBJ1-4; D remains unclear. This CDR3 is 11 amino acids long. In germline, CDR1 is DFQATT, CDR2 SNEGSKA (reference sequence). V was pared by 3 bases and J by 12 bases, with 11 bases between. In DNA form, the CDR3 reads TGCAGTGCTAGTCAGCCGGCGGAACTGTTTTTT. This codes for CSASQPAELFF.

The rearrangement joins TRBV29-1 to TRBJ1-1; D is unclear. CDR3 length: 13 residues. V was pared by 1 base and J by 0 bases, with 6 bases between. The germline V gene has CDR1 SQVTM and CDR2 ANQGSEA. CDR3 amino acids: CSVEALLNTEAFF. The CDR3 DNA reads as TGCAGCGTTGAAGCGCTACTGAACACTGAAGCTTTCTTT.

The chain recombines TRBV7-2 with TRBJ1-1, with D possibly TRBD1 on 6 matching bases. The CDR3 length is 17 residues. The germline gives CDR1 SGHTA, CDR2 FQGNSA. V was cut by 2 bases and J by 0 bases, with 16 bases left in between. CDR3 sequence reads: CASSLRQDFLMNTEAFF. Here the CDR3 DNA reads TGTGCCAGCAGCTTAAGACAGGACTTTCTCATGAACACTGAAGCTTTCTTT.

In this sample, this clone turned up a few times. The chain is built from TRBV25-1 and TRBJ2-1, with 8 bases that match TRBD2. Per germline, CDR1 MGHDK and CDR2 SYGVNS. J was trimmed by 6 bases and V by 4 bases; bases with no gene match: 14. The CDR3 totals 17 residues. The CDR3 DNA reads TGTGCCAGCAGTGCCTCTTTGGGCGCGGGGGGTGGCAATGAGCAGTTCTTC. Translating gives CASSASLGAGGGNEQFF.

The chain joins TRBV6-6 to TRBJ2-4; TRBD2 matches at 9 bases. V gave up 0 bases and J gave up 6 bases; unmatched junction bases: 3. The CDR3 covers 15 residues. Germline values: CDR1 MNHNY, CDR2 SVGAGI (reference sequence). The CDR3 sequence is CASSYSLRGGNIQYF. Here the CDR3 DNA reads TGTGCCAGCAGTTACTCGTTGCGGGGGGGAAACATTCAGTACTTC.

V usage is TRBV5-1 and J usage is TRBJ2-6; no reliable D call. CDR1 is SGHRS, CDR2 YFSETQ, per germline. V gave up 7 bases and J gave up 0 bases, with 8 bases separating them. The CDR3 has 14 amino acids. CDR3 in amino acids: CASHPSSGANVLTF. In DNA form, the CDR3 reads TGCGCCAGCCACCCATCCTCTGGGGCCAACGTCCTGACTTTC.

As DNA, the CDR3 is TGTGCCATATGGGATACAGCCACCCACAACTATGGCTACACCTTC. The encoded protein is CAIWDTATHNYGYTF. The rearrangement links TRBV9 to TRBJ1-2; D is ambiguous. The CDR3 contains 15 residues. Trimming cost V 9 bases and J 2 bases, with 20 bases left between them. Germline V lookup: CDR1 SGDLS, CDR2 YYNGEE. The full variable domain, its missing parts supplied by reference TRBV9 and TRBJ1-2, is DSGVTQTPKHLITATGQRVTLRCSPRSGDLSVYWYQQSLDQGLQFLIQYYNGEERAKGNILERFSAQQFPDLHSELNLSSLELGDSALYFCAIWDTATHNYGYTFGSGTRLTVV.

The chain couples TRBV29-1 to TRBJ1-2; D is ambiguous. The ends were cut back, 4 bases at V and 3 bases at J, with 9 bases in the middle. CDR1 is SQVTM and CDR2 is ANQGSEA in the germline V gene. The CDR3 has 12 amino acids. The CDR3 protein is CSVVQSDYGYTF. The CDR3 DNA reads as TGCAGCGTTGTCCAGAGCGACTATGGCTACACCTTC.

The rearrangement links TRBV7-2 to TRBJ1-6; 7 nucleotides align to TRBD1. J was trimmed by 6 bases and V by 3 bases; bases with no gene match: 2. Germline loops: CDR1 SGHTA, CDR2 FQGNSA. There are 14 residues in the CDR3. CDR3: CASSFGTANSPLHF. The DNA for the CDR3 is TGTGCCAGCAGCTTCGGGACAGCTAATTCACCCCTCCACTTT.

The genes are TRBV25-1 and TRBJ2-5; D is ambiguous. The CDR3 extends over 17 amino acids. Trimming cost V 8 bases and J 5 bases, with 27 bases left between them. Germline CDR1 reads MGHDK; CDR2 reads SYGVNS. The CDR3 nucleotides are TGTGCCAGCCAACCCGTCCCCGGCTCGCCCTCTGCGGAGACCCAGTACTTC. This gives the protein CASQPVPGSPSAETQYF.

The rearrangement links TRBV30 to TRBJ2-3; 12 bases align to TRBD2. V lost 3 bases, J lost 6 bases, and 1 base stayed unmatched. Germline assignment: CDR1 GTSNPN and CDR2 SVGIG (reference sequence). The CDR3 contains 13 residues. The CDR3 spells CAWRLAGGDTQYF. The CDR3 nucleotides are TGTGCCTGGAGACTAGCGGGGGGTGATACGCAGTATTTT.

The table lists this clone with a few counts. CDR3 in amino acids: CSVDLLAGDGYTF. For the CDR3, the DNA is TGCAGCGTTGATCTTCTTGCAGGGGATGGCTACACCTTC. The chain is built from TRBV29-1 and TRBJ1-2, with D possibly being TRBD1 (6 bases). The CDR3 runs 13 residues. CDR1 and CDR2 (germline): SQVTM, ANQGSEA. V lost 3 bases to trimming and J lost 6 bases, with 14 bases between them.

This chain connects TRBV25-1 to TRBJ2-6, with 10 bases matching TRBD1. The CDR3 has 16 amino acids. The V segment lost 6 bases and the J segment 4 bases; nucleotides outside the gene matches: 6. Germline CDR1 is MGHDK and CDR2 is SYGVNS. The CDR3 loop reads CASSQGTGAGANVLTF. For the CDR3, the DNA is TGTGCCAGCAGCCAGGGGACAGGGGCCGGGGCCAACGTCCTGACTTTC.

In its sample, this clone was seen a few times. Additional DNA sequences in this sample encode the identical CDR3. The chain is built from TRBV29-1 and TRBJ1-1; D not resolved. Germline V gives CDR1 SQVTM, CDR2 ANQGSEA. CDR3 size: 13 residues. The V end was cut by 4 bases, the J end by 0 bases, with 9 bases between. The CDR3 nucleotides read TGCAGCGTTGGGACTCGAATGAACACTGAAGCTTTCTTT. Encoded protein: CSVGTRMNTEAFF.

J is TRBJ2-7 and V is TRBV15; TRBD1 might be the D (5 bases). CDR1 and CDR2 from the germline V gene are LNHNV and YYDKDF (reference sequence). This CDR3 comprises 12 residues. V lost 1 base and J 10 bases, leaving 11 bases between the germline ends. CDR3 amino acids: CATSRGTQGQYF. Here the CDR3 DNA reads TGTGCCACCAGCAGAGGAACCCAGGGTCAGTACTTC.